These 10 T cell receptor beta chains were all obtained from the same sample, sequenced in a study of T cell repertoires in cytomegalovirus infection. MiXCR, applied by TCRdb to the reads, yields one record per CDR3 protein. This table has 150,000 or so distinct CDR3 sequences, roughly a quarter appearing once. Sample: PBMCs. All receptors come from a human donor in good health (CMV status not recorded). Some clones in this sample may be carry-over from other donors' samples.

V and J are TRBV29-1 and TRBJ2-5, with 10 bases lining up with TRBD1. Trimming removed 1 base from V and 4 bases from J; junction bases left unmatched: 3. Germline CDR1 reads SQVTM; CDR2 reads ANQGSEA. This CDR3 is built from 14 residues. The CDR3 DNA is TGCAGCGTTGAAGCCAGACAGGGGGCAGAGACCCAGTACTTC. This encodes CSVEARQGAETQYF.

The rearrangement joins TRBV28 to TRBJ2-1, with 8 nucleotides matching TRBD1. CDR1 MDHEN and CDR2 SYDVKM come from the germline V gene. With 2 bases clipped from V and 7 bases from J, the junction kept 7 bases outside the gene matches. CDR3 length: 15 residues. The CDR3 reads CASSLRTGYKNEQFF. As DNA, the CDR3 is TGTGCCAGCAGTTTAAGGACAGGGTACAAGAATGAGCAGTTCTTC.

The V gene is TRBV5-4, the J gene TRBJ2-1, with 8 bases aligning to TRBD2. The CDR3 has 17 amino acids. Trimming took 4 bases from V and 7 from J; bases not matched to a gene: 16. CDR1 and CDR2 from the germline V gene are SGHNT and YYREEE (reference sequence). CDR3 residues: CASSLAGVVAGSNEQFF. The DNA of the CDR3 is TGTGCCAGCAGCCTGGCCGGTGTCGTAGCGGGATCTAATGAGCAGTTCTTC.

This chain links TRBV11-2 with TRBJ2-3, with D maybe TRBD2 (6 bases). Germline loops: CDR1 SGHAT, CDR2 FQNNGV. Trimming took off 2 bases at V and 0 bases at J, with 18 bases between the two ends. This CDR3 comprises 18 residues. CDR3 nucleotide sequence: TGTGCCAGCAGCTTAAATGGGAGGTCCCCTACTAGCACAGATACGCAGTATTTT. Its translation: CASSLNGRSPTSTDTQYF.

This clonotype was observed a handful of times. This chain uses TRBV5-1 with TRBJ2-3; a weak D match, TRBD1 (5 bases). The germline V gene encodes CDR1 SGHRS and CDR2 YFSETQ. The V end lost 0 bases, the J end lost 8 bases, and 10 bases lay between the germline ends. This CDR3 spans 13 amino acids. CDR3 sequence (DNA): TGCGCCAGCAGCTTGGAGGACACCGGTACGCAGTATTTT. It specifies CASSLEDTGTQYF.

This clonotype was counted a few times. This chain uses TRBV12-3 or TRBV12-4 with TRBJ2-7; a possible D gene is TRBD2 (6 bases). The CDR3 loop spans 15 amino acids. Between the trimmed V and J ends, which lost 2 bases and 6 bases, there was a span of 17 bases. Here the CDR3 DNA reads TGTGCCAGCAGTTTAAGGGGTTGGGGACTGGGCGAGCAGTACTTC. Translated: CASSLRGWGLGEQYF.

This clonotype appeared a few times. CDR3 sequence: CASSEDRRDYTF. The CDR3 DNA is TGTGCCAGCAGCGAGGACAGAAGAGACTACACCTTC. The chain is built from TRBV12-3 or TRBV12-4 and TRBJ1-2, with D possibly TRBD1 on 6 matching bases. The CDR3 extends over 12 amino acids. Trimming stripped 6 bases from V and 10 bases from J, with 15 bases between.

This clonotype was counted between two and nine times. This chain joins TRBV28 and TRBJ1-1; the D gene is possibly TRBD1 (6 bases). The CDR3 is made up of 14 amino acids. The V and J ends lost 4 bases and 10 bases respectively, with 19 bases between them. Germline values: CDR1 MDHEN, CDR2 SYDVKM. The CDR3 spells CASSSQGGRLAAFF. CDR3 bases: TGTGCCAGCAGTTCTCAAGGGGGACGCCTAGCAGCTTTCTTT.

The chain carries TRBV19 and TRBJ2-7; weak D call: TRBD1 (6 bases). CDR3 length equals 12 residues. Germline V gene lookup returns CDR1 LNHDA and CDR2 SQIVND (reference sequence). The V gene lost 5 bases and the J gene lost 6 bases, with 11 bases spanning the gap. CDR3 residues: CASSEDRLEQYF. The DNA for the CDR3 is TGTGCCAGTAGTGAGGACAGACTCGAGCAGTACTTC.

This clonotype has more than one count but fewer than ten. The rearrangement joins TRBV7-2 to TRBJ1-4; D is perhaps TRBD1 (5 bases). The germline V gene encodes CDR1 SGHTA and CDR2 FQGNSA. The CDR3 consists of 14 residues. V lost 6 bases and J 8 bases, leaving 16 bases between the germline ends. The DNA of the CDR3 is TGTGCCAGCAGACCTTCAGGGTCTGGGGAAAAACTGTTTTTT. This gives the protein CASRPSGSGEKLFF.